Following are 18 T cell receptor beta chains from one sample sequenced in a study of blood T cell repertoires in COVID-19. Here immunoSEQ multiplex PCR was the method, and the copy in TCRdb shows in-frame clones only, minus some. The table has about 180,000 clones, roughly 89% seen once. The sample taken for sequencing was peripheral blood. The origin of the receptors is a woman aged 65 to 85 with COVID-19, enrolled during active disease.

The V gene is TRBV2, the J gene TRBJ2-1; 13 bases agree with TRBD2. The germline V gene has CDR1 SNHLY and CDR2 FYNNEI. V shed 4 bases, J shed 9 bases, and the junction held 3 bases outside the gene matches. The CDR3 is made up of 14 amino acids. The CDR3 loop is CASSGTSGSFEQFF. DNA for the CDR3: TGTGCCAGCAGTGGGACTAGCGGGAGTTTTGAGCAGTTCTTC.

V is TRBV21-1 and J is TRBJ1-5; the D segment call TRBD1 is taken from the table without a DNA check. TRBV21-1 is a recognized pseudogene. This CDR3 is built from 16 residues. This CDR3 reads CASSIRDRDSNQPQHF. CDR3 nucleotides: TGTGCCAGCAGCATCCGGGACAGGGATAGCAATCAGCCCCAGCATTTT.

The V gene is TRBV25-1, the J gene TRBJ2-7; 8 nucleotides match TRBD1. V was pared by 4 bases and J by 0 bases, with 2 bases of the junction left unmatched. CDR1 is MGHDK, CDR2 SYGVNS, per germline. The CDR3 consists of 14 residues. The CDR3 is CASSGTGISYEQYF. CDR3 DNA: TGTGCCAGCAGTGGGACAGGGATCTCCTACGAGCAGTACTTC.

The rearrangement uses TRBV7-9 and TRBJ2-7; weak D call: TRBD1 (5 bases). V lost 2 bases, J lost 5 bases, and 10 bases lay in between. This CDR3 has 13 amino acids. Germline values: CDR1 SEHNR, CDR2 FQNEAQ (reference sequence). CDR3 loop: CASSLSGNDEQYF. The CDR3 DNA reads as TGTGCCAGCAGCTTATCAGGGAACGACGAGCAGTACTTC.

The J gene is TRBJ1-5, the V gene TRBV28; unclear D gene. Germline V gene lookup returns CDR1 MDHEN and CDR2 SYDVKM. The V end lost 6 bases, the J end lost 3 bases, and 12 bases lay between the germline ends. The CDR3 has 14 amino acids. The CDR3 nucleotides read TGTGCCAGCAGACTCCGGGTCGACAATCAGCCCCAGCATTTT. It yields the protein CASRLRVDNQPQHF.

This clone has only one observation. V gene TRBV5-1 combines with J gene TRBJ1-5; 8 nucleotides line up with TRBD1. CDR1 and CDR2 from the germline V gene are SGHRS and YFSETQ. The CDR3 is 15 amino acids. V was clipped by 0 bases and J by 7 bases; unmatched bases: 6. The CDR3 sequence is CASSLGGQVGQPQHF. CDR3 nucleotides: TGCGCCAGCAGCTTGGGGGGACAGGTGGGCCAGCCCCAGCATTTT.

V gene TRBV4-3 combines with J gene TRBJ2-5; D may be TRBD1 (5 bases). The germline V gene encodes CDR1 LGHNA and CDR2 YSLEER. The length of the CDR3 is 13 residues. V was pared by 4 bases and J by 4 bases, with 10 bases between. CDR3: CASSLTGRETQYF. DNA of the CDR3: TGCGCCAGCAGCCTTACAGGAAGAGAGACCCAGTACTTC.

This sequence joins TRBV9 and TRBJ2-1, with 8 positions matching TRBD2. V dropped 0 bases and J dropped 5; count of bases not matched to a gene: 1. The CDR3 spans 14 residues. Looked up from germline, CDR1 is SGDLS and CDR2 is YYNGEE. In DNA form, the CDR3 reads TGTGCCAGCAGCGTAGAACTAGCGGACAATGAGCAGTTCTTC. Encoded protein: CASSVELADNEQFF.

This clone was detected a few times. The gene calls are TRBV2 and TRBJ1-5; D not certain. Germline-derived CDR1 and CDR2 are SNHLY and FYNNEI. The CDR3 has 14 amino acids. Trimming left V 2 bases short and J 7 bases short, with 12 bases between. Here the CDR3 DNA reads TGTGCCAGCAGTGAAAGGAGGAGAGGGCAGCCCCAGCATTTT. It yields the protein CASSERRRGQPQHF.

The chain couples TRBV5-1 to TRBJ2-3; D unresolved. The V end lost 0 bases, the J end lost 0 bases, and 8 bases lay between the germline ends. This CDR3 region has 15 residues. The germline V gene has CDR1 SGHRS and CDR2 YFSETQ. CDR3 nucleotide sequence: TGCGCCAGCAGCTTGGATGTTAAAAGCACAGATACGCAGTATTTT. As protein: CASSLDVKSTDTQYF.

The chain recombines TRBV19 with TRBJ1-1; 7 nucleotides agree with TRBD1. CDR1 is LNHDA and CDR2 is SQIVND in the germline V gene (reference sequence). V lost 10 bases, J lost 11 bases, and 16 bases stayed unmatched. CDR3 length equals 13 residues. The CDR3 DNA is TGTGCCACCAGAACACAGGGGCTGGCTACGGCTTTCTTT. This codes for CATRTQGLATAFF.

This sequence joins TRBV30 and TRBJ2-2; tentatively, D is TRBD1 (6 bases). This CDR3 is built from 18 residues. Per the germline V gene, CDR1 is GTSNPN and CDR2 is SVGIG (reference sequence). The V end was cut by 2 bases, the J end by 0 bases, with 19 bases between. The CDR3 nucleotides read TGTGCCTGGAGTAGGGGGAACAGGGCTTCTTCGAACACCGGGGAGCTGTTTTTT. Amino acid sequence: CAWSRGNRASSNTGELFF.

The CDR3, as DNA: TGTGCCAGCAGCCAAAGCCTCGGACTCGTCAATGAGCAGTTCTTC. The encoded protein is CASSQSLGLVNEQFF. This chain joins TRBV3-1 (or the pseudogene TRBV3-2) and TRBJ2-1; tentatively, D is TRBD2 (5 bases). Germline CDR1 is LGHDT and CDR2 is YNNKEL (reference sequence). Trimming pared 2 bases from V and 6 bases from J, leaving 14 bases between. The CDR3 totals 15 residues.

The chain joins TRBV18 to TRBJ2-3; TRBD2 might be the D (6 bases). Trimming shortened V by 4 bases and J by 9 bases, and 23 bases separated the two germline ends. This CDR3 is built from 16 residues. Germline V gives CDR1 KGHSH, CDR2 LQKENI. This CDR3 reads CASSLSSGWLSETQYF. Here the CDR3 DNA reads TGTGCCAGCTCACTCAGTAGCGGCTGGCTGTCTGAGACGCAGTATTTT.

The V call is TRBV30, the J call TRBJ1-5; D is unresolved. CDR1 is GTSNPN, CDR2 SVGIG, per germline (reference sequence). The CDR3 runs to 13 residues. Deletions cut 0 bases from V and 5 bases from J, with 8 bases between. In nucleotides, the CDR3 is TGTGCCTGGAGTGTACGCGGGGATCAGCCCCAGCATTTT. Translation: CAWSVRGDQPQHF. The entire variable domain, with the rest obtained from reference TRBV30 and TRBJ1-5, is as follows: SQTIHQWPATLVQPVGSPLSLECTVEGTSNPNLYWYRQAAGRGLQLLFYSVGIGQISSEVPQNLSASRPQDRQFILSSKKLLLSDSGFYLCAWSVRGDQPQHFGDGTRLSIL.

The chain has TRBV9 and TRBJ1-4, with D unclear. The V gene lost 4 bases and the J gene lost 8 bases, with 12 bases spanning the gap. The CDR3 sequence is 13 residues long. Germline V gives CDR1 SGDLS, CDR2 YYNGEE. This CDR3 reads CASSSDIGEKLFF. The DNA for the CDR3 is TGTGCCAGCAGCTCCGACATCGGAGAAAAACTGTTTTTT.

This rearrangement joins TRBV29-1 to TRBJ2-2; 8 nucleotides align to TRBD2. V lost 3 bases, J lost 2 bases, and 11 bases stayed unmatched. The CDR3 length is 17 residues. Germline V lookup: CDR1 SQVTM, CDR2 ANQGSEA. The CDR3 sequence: CSVDQSGSISNTGELFF. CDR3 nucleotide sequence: TGCAGCGTTGACCAAAGCGGGAGTATAAGCAACACCGGGGAGCTGTTTTTT.

The CDR3, as DNA: TGCGCCAGCAGCTTGCAGGGGGTTCGGAATTCACCCCTCCACTTT. This gives the protein CASSLQGVRNSPLHF. The J gene is TRBJ1-6, the V gene TRBV5-1; 7 bases are shared with TRBD1. The CDR3 sequence is 15 residues long. With 1 base clipped from V and 7 bases from J, the junction kept 5 bases outside the gene matches. The germline V gene encodes CDR1 SGHRS and CDR2 YFSETQ.